Shown below are 23 T cell receptor beta chains from a single sample sequenced in a study of CD8+ T cells in alopecia areata. Isolated RNA was reverse transcribed into cDNA used as the sequencing template. Method: immunoSEQ multiplex PCR; TCRdb's copy keeps in-frame clones and lacks some. The sample contains fewer than 200,000 clones, approximately 56% of which appear only once. Sequencing used CD4+ T cells sorted from blood, obtained at week 0. Receptor source: a human donor with alopecia areata.

The CDR3 loop reads CASSLVGSSNQPQHF. The CDR3 region has the DNA TGTGCCAGCAGTTTGGTGGGGAGTAGCAATCAGCCCCAGCATTTT. The genes are TRBV27 and TRBJ1-5; no firm D call. The CDR3 loop spans 15 amino acids. V was clipped by 3 bases and J by 0 bases, with 9 bases between them. CDR1 and CDR2 (germline): MNHEY, SMNVEV (reference sequence).

The V and J genes are TRBV15 and TRBJ2-5; D is perhaps TRBD1 or TRBD2 (5 bases each). This CDR3 has 14 residues. The ends were cut back, 7 bases at V and 3 bases at J, with 15 bases in the middle. Germline values: CDR1 LNHNV, CDR2 YYDKDF (reference sequence). CDR3 in amino acids: CATTPGLIKETQYF. The CDR3 DNA reads TGTGCCACCACCCCGGGGCTAATCAAAGAGACCCAGTACTTC.

This clone was counted only a few times. The J gene is TRBJ2-5, the V gene TRBV5-1; unclear D gene. With 4 bases removed from V and 2 bases from J, the gap between germline ends came to 12 bases. The CDR3 length is 14 residues. Germline V gives CDR1 SGHRS, CDR2 YFSETQ. The CDR3 loop is CASSLKTAQETQYF. Written as DNA, the CDR3 is TGCGCCAGCAGCCTAAAGACGGCTCAAGAGACCCAGTACTTC.

J is TRBJ1-2 and V is TRBV7-6, with D maybe TRBD1 (5 bases). Trimming removed 1 base at V and 8 bases at J, with 11 bases between. This CDR3 comprises 13 residues. In germline, CDR1 is SGHVS, CDR2 FNYEAQ. CDR3 DNA: TGTGCCAGCAGCTTAGAGGGACGTACGGGCTACACCTTC. Translating it yields CASSLEGRTGYTF.

This clone has more than one count but fewer than ten. The J gene is TRBJ1-6, the V gene TRBV5-1; D remains unclear. CDR1 and CDR2 from the germline V gene are SGHRS and YFSETQ. CDR3 size: 13 residues. V lost 7 bases and J lost 8, with 13 bases in between. CDR3 sequence: CASANSVDSPLHF. The DNA for the CDR3 is TGCGCCAGCGCCAATTCAGTCGATTCACCCCTCCACTTT.

A few counts support this clone. The chain combines TRBV29-1 with TRBJ1-5; D perhaps matches TRBD1 (6 bases). There are 12 residues in the CDR3. Germline V gene sequence: CDR1 SQVTM, CDR2 ANQGSEA. The V and J ends lost 6 bases and 6 bases respectively, with 12 bases between them. CDR3 amino acids: CSVGGLGQPQHF. In nucleotides, the CDR3 is TGCAGCGTGGGGGGGCTGGGTCAGCCCCAGCATTTT.

V gene TRBV29-1 combines with J gene TRBJ2-5; 12 bases match TRBD2. V dropped 7 bases and J dropped 4; count of bases not matched to a gene: 7. This CDR3 is 14 amino acids long. Germline loops: CDR1 SQVTM, CDR2 ANQGSEA. CDR3 loop: CSALTSGGAETQYF. CDR3 bases: TGCAGCGCCCTGACTAGCGGGGGTGCAGAGACCCAGTACTTC. The complete variable domain, with remaining parts taken from reference TRBV29-1 and TRBJ2-5, reads SAVISQKPSRDICQRGTSLTIQCQVDSQVTMMFWYRQQPGQSLTLIATANQGSEATYESGFVIDKFPISRPNLTFSTLTVSNMSPEDSSIYLCSALTSGGAETQYFGPGTRLLVL.

This rearrangement joins TRBV7-2 to TRBJ2-1, with D tentatively TRBD1 (5 bases). CDR1 and CDR2 (germline): SGHTA, FQGNSA. Trimming shortened V by 2 bases and J by 5 bases, and 13 bases separated the two germline ends. The CDR3 runs 15 residues. CDR3 protein: CASSLLGARDNEQFF. As DNA, the CDR3 is TGTGCCAGCAGCTTATTAGGGGCCAGGGACAATGAGCAGTTCTTC.

This chain links TRBV29-1 with TRBJ2-3; D is uncertain. The CDR3 consists of 10 residues. Trimming removed 8 bases at V and 6 bases at J, with 9 bases between. Germline CDR1 reads SQVTM; CDR2 reads ANQGSEA. This CDR3 reads CSPRCDTQYF. The CDR3 coding sequence is TGCAGCCCCCGGTGTGATACGCAGTATTTT.

The chain has TRBV29-1 and TRBJ2-5, with a tentative D call TRBD1 (6 bases). The CDR3 has 12 amino acids. CDR1 is SQVTM, CDR2 ANQGSEA, per germline. The V end was cut by 7 bases, the J end by 3 bases, with 12 bases between. CDR3 nucleotides: TGCAGCGCATCTACAGGGAAAGAGACCCAGTACTTC. Its protein product is CSASTGKETQYF.

The rearrangement joins TRBV5-1 to TRBJ2-5; a weak D match, TRBD2 (6 bases). The CDR3 has 14 amino acids. CDR1 and CDR2 (germline): SGHRS, YFSETQ. The V gene lost 2 bases and the J gene lost 3 bases, with 11 bases spanning the gap. The CDR3 protein is CASSFGDSKETQYF. The CDR3 nucleotides are TGCGCCAGCAGCTTCGGGGACTCCAAAGAGACCCAGTACTTC. The whole variable domain, filled in from reference TRBV5-1 and TRBJ2-5, reads KAGVTQTPRYLIKTRGQQVTLSCSPISGHRSVSWYQQTPGQGLQFLFEYFSETQRNKGNFPGRFSGRQFSNSRSEMNVSTLELGDSALYLCASSFGDSKETQYFGPGTRLLVL.

This clone was observed once. DNA for the CDR3: TGTGCCAGCAGACGACAGGGTGTCGACGAGCAGTACTTC. This translates into CASRRQGVDEQYF. This chain joins TRBV6-5 and TRBJ2-7; TRBD1 matches 7 bases. Losses at the gene ends were 6 bases for V and 5 bases for J; bases not matched to a gene: 7. Germline V gene sequence: CDR1 MNHEY, CDR2 SVGAGI. The CDR3 contains 13 residues.

The table lists this clone with a count of one. The V call is TRBV30, the J call TRBJ1-1, with 7 bases aligning to TRBD1. There are 11 residues in the CDR3. V gave up 7 bases and J gave up 7 bases; unmatched junction bases: 6. CDR1 GTSNPN and CDR2 SVGIG come from the germline V gene (reference sequence). CDR3 sequence (DNA): TGTGCCTACGGGACAGCCAATGAAGCTTTCTTT. This encodes CAYGTANEAFF.

This clone came up a few times. Other DNA sequences in this sample translate to the same CDR3. J is TRBJ1-1 and V is TRBV19; 7 nucleotides match TRBD1. The CDR3 runs to 13 residues. Germline assignment: CDR1 LNHDA and CDR2 SQIVND (reference sequence). The ends lost 4 bases at V and 1 base at J; junction bases unmatched: 0. The CDR3 loop is CASSRTGNTEAFF. CDR3 bases: TGTGCCAGTAGTAGGACAGGGAACACTGAAGCTTTCTTT.

This chain links TRBV18 with TRBJ2-1; D might be TRBD2 (7 bases). CDR1 KGHSH and CDR2 LQKENI come from the germline V gene. The CDR3 spans 14 residues. Trimming removed 3 bases at V and 9 bases at J, with 15 bases between. CDR3: CASSPQGGVGEQFF. Written as DNA, the CDR3 is TGTGCCAGCTCACCCCAAGGGGGGGTTGGTGAGCAGTTCTTC.

The V call is TRBV6-5, the J call TRBJ2-7; 7 nucleotides agree with TRBD1. J was trimmed by 2 bases and V by 0 bases; bases with no gene match: 4. The germline gives CDR1 MNHEY, CDR2 SVGAGI. This CDR3 region has 15 residues. The CDR3 protein is CASSYSRDSTYEQYF. CDR3 in DNA: TGTGCCAGCAGTTACTCCCGGGACAGCACCTACGAGCAGTACTTC.

To note about this clone: This sample also contains other DNA sequences that code for the same CDR3. V is TRBV29-1 and J is TRBJ2-3; the match to TRBD2 covers 7 bases. The CDR3 length is 13 residues. J lost 3 bases, V lost 4 bases, and 4 bases had no gene match. Germline V gene sequence: CDR1 SQVTM, CDR2 ANQGSEA. The CDR3 nucleotides are TGCAGCGTTGGTGGGAGGGCAACAGATACGCAGTATTTT. It translates to CSVGGRATDTQYF.

The CDR3 region has the DNA TGTGCCAGCAGTTACGGGCCAGGGGTCAACTACGAGCAGTACTTC. Protein product: CASSYGPGVNYEQYF. This rearrangement joins TRBV6-5 to TRBJ2-7; perhaps TRBD1 as D (6 bases). The V gene's germline CDR1 is MNHEY and CDR2 SVGAGI. This CDR3 spans 15 amino acids. The V end was cut by 2 bases, the J end by 3 bases, with 14 bases between.

The table lists this clone with a count of one. The same CDR3 also results from other DNA sequences found in this sample. The V call is TRBV20-1, the J call TRBJ2-7; perhaps TRBD2 as D (5 bases). The CDR3 contains 11 residues. In germline, CDR1 is DFQATT, CDR2 SNEGSKA (reference sequence). Deletions cut 3 bases from V and 4 bases from J, with 7 bases between. The CDR3 region is CSASGGYEQYF. CDR3 sequence (DNA): TGCAGTGCTAGCGGAGGTTACGAGCAGTACTTC.

This clone was recorded only once. This sequence joins TRBV5-1 and TRBJ2-2, with TRBD1 identical over 8 bases. There are 15 residues in the CDR3. The V gene end was trimmed by 3 bases and the J gene end by 1 base; junction bases not matched to a gene: 2. CDR1 is SGHRS, CDR2 YFSETQ, per germline. The CDR3 DNA reads as TGCGCCAGCAGCTGGGGGACAGGGAACACCGGGGAGCTGTTTTTT. Protein sequence: CASSWGTGNTGELFF.

Regarding this clone: At the DNA level, this CDR3 is encoded by other sequences in the same sample as well. The chain recombines TRBV2 with TRBJ1-2, with D unclear. Germline lookup yields CDR1 SNHLY and CDR2 FYNNEI. V was clipped by 3 bases and J by 4 bases, with 0 bases between them. The CDR3 runs 10 residues. The CDR3 protein is CASSDYGYTF. CDR3 in DNA: TGTGCCAGCAGTGACTATGGCTACACCTTC.

V gene TRBV27 combines with J gene TRBJ2-1, with 12 bases lining up with TRBD1. The CDR3 is 17 amino acids. Trimming cost V 7 bases and J 3 bases; bases outside gene matches: 10. Germline V gene lookup returns CDR1 MNHEY and CDR2 SMNVEV (reference sequence). CDR3 nucleotide sequence: TGTGCCAGCAAAAGTTGGGGACAGGGGGCTATCTACAATGAGCAGTTCTTC. This codes for CASKSWGQGAIYNEQFF.

This chain connects TRBV14 to TRBJ2-1; D unclear. The CDR3 runs 13 residues. The germline V and J ends were trimmed by 0 bases and 9 bases, with 9 bases remaining between them. The germline V gene encodes CDR1 SGHDN and CDR2 FVKESK. The CDR3 here is CASSQERVGEQFF. CDR3 sequence (DNA): TGTGCCAGCAGCCAAGAACGTGTAGGTGAGCAGTTCTTC.